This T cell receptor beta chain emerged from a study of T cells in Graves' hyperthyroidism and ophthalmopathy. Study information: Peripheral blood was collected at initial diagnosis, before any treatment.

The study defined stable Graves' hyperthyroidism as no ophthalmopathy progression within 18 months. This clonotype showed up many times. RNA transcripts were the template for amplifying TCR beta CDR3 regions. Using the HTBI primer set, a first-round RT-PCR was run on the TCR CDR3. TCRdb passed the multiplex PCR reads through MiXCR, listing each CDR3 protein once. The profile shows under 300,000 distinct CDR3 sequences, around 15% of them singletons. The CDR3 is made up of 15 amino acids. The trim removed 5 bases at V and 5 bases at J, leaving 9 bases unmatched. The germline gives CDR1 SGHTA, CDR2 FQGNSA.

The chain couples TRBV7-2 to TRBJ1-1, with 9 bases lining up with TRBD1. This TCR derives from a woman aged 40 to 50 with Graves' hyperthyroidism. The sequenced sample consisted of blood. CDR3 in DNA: TGTGCCAGCAGCCTCGGGACAGGGATGAGTACTGAAGCTTTCTTT. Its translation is CASSLGTGMSTEAFF.